These 17 T cell receptor beta chains originate from one sample sequenced in a study of beta chain features in type 1 diabetes. Whole-study results and caveats: Shortening of TCRB CDR3s, moderate but significant, appeared in all four CD4+ subsets of Type 1 diabetes patients.

Their recognized antigens are unknown. Expressed TCRB transcripts got sequenced, as all isolated RNA was reverse transcribed. The repertoire was sequenced with immunoSEQ multiplex PCR; TCRdb's copy has only in-frame clones and lacks some. This sample has around 360,000 clones, with 10% to 15% found just once. The sequencing sample was made of naive CD4+ T cells from blood. The receptor source for this set is a woman under 30 with type 1 diabetes.

This clone was observed a handful of times. V gene TRBV28 combines with J gene TRBJ2-7; 12 nucleotides align to TRBD2. In germline, CDR1 is MDHEN, CDR2 SYDVKM. J was trimmed by 3 bases and V by 5 bases; bases with no gene match: 2. The length of the CDR3 is 14 residues. CDR3 region: CASSQTSGSYEQYF. CDR3 in DNA: TGTGCCAGCAGTCAGACTAGCGGGAGCTACGAGCAGTACTTC. Together with reference TRBV28 and TRBJ2-7, the CDR3 gives the full variable domain: DVKVTQSSRYLVKRTGEKVFLECVQDMDHENMFWYRQDPGLGLRLIYFSYDVKMKEKGDIPEGYSVSREKKERFSLILESASTNQTSMYLCASSQTSGSYEQYFGPGTRLTVT.

This clone has only a few counts. V gene TRBV30 combines with J gene TRBJ2-1, with TRBD2 as a possible D gene (7 bases). CDR3 length: 15 residues. Germline values: CDR1 GTSNPN, CDR2 SVGIG (reference sequence). In nucleotides, the CDR3 is TGTGCTTCAACCGGGACCTTAGGAAGGGGGGGTGAGCAGTTCTTC. It encodes CASTGTLGRGGEQFF.

The V gene is TRBV19, the J gene TRBJ2-3, with 8 bases matching TRBD2. The CDR3 totals 18 residues. J was trimmed by 1 base and V by 5 bases; bases with no gene match: 14. Germline CDR1 LNHDA, CDR2 SQIVND (reference sequence). The CDR3 bases are TGTGCCAGTAGTGGACGCCCCCGACTAGCGTTTGGCACAGATACGCAGTATTTT. Translation gives CASSGRPRLAFGTDTQYF.

The chain carries TRBV10-3 and TRBJ1-1; 7 bases fit TRBD1. The germline V gene encodes CDR1 ENHRY and CDR2 SYGVKD. V lost 3 bases to trimming and J lost 6 bases; unmatched junction nucleotides: 4. The CDR3 extends over 13 amino acids. The CDR3 loop is CAISELTGAEAFF. The CDR3, as DNA: TGTGCCATCAGTGAACTTACAGGGGCTGAAGCTTTCTTT.

The chain has TRBV5-6 and TRBJ1-2; D gene ambiguous. Trimming stripped 1 base from V and 4 bases from J, with 11 bases between. The CDR3 length is 14 residues. Germline assignment: CDR1 SGHDT and CDR2 YYEEEE. CDR3 coding DNA: TGTGCCAGCAGCTTGATTCCTCCTATCTATGGCTACACCTTC. It specifies CASSLIPPIYGYTF.

This clone was counted only a few times. The sample holds other DNA sequences that translate to the same CDR3. The chain joins TRBV5-1 to TRBJ2-7; TRBD2 might be the D (5 bases). Per germline, CDR1 SGHRS and CDR2 YFSETQ. CDR3 length equals 14 residues. The V end lost 0 bases, the J end lost 0 bases, and 7 bases lay between the germline ends. The CDR3 bases are TGCGCCAGCAGCTTGGGTGGGAGCTCCTACGAGCAGTACTTC. Translating gives CASSLGGSSYEQYF.

This clone was seen more than once but under ten times. The V call is TRBV9, the J call TRBJ2-1; 7 bases are shared with TRBD2. The CDR3 length is 15 residues. The germline V gene has CDR1 SGDLS and CDR2 YYNGEE. With V trimmed by 0 bases and J by 4 bases, 4 bases remained unmatched. In DNA, the CDR3 is TGTGCCAGCAGCGTAGGAGCGGGAAAATACAATGAGCAGTTCTTC. Its translation: CASSVGAGKYNEQFF.

The chain couples TRBV30 to TRBJ1-5, with D perhaps matching TRBD1 (5 bases). From germline, CDR1 is GTSNPN and CDR2 SVGIG (reference sequence). The CDR3 totals 16 residues. V shed 3 bases and J shed 5 bases, with 20 bases lying between them. CDR3 sequence reads: CAWSGGSGPGHQPQHF. The CDR3 DNA reads as TGTGCCTGGAGCGGGGGGTCAGGCCCAGGACATCAGCCCCAGCATTTT.

This clone was counted only a few times. The CDR3, as DNA: TGCAGCGTGGGCCCGGGACAGGGTGTTACTGAAGCTTTCTTT. Amino acids: CSVGPGQGVTEAFF. The chain has TRBV29-1 and TRBJ1-1, with 9 bases matching TRBD1. Germline V gene lookup returns CDR1 SQVTM and CDR2 ANQGSEA. V trimming: 6 bases; J trimming: 5 bases; junction bases outside the gene matches: 10. This CDR3 has 14 amino acids.

The chain recombines TRBV2 with TRBJ1-5; 9 bases match TRBD1. This CDR3 region has 14 residues. V gave up 6 bases and J gave up 3 bases; unmatched junction bases: 3. Germline V CDR1 and CDR2: SNHLY, FYNNEI. CDR3 loop: CASSLQGANQPQHF. The CDR3 DNA reads as TGTGCCAGCAGCTTACAGGGGGCCAATCAGCCCCAGCATTTT.

The sample holds a few counts of this clone. V usage is TRBV7-2 and J usage is TRBJ2-7; 8 nucleotides match TRBD1. CDR1 is SGHTA and CDR2 is FQGNSA in the germline V gene. CDR3 size: 16 residues. The trim removed 1 base at V and 2 bases at J, leaving 7 bases unmatched. Here the CDR3 DNA reads TGTGCCAGCAGCTTAGTAGGTTCAGGGGGCGCCTACGAGCAGTACTTC. Amino acids: CASSLVGSGGAYEQYF.

This clone has just a few counts. This rearrangement joins TRBV9 to TRBJ1-2; 11 bases are a match to TRBD1. This CDR3 is 14 amino acids long. Germline CDR1 and CDR2: SGDLS and YYNGEE. The trim removed 4 bases at V and 5 bases at J, leaving 4 bases unmatched. The chain's CDR3 is CASSKGQGDYGYTF. The CDR3 nucleotides are TGTGCCAGCAGCAAGGGACAGGGGGATTATGGCTACACCTTC.

The V gene is TRBV6-5, the J gene TRBJ2-7; tentatively, D is TRBD1 (6 bases). The CDR3 runs 14 residues. Per the germline V gene, CDR1 is MNHEY and CDR2 is SVGAGI. V gave up 5 bases and J gave up 3 bases, with 14 bases separating them. The CDR3 reads CASSRTGKVYEQYF. The CDR3 nucleotides are TGTGCCAGCAGTCGCACAGGGAAAGTCTACGAGCAGTACTTC.

This clone has a handful of counts. This chain's CDR3 is CASSLTRGGSNTGELFF. The DNA of the CDR3 is TGTGCCAGCAGCCTTACCCGGGGGGGGAGTAACACCGGGGAGCTGTTTTTT. The rearrangement links TRBV28 to TRBJ2-2; TRBD2 aligns across 8 bases. V lost 6 bases, J lost 2 bases, and 11 bases stayed unmatched. CDR3 length equals 17 residues. CDR1 and CDR2 (germline): MDHEN, SYDVKM.

This clone occurred a few times. The CDR3 loop is CASSRDTYEQYF. The CDR3 coding sequence is TGTGCCAGCAGCAGGGACACCTACGAGCAGTACTTC. This chain links TRBV5-4 with TRBJ2-7, with D possibly being TRBD1 (6 bases). This CDR3 contains 12 residues. Germline loops: CDR1 SGHNT, CDR2 YYREEE (reference sequence). Trimming cost V 4 bases and J 2 bases, with 7 bases left between them. The full variable domain, in which reference TRBV5-4 and TRBJ2-7 provide the parts outside the CDR3, is ETGVTQSPTHLIKTRGQQVTLRCSSQSGHNTVSWYQQALGQGPQFIFQYYREEENGRGNFPPRFSGLQFPNYSSELNVNALELDDSALYLCASSRDTYEQYFGPGTRLTVT.

This clone has only a few counts. This chain uses TRBV5-6 with TRBJ2-7, with D unclear. This CDR3 spans 11 amino acids. Germline-derived CDR1 and CDR2 are SGHDT and YYEEEE. The germline V and J ends were trimmed by 2 bases and 6 bases, with 6 bases remaining between them. The CDR3 sequence: CASSFSFEQYF. As DNA, the CDR3 is TGTGCCAGCAGCTTTTCATTCGAGCAGTACTTC.

V usage is TRBV9 and J usage is TRBJ1-6; no clear D. V lost 3 bases to trimming and J lost 7 bases, with 14 bases between them. CDR3 length equals 15 residues. The germline V gene encodes CDR1 SGDLS and CDR2 YYNGEE. This CDR3 is CASSGRSERNSPLHF. The CDR3, as DNA: TGTGCCAGCAGCGGACGGTCAGAGCGGAATTCACCCCTCCACTTT. Full variable domain (remainder filled in from reference TRBV9 and TRBJ1-6): DSGVTQTPKHLITATGQRVTLRCSPRSGDLSVYWYQQSLDQGLQFLIQYYNGEERAKGNILERFSAQQFPDLHSELNLSSLELGDSALYFCASSGRSERNSPLHFGNGTRLTVT.